A single sample is the source of the 24 T cell receptor beta chains below, sequenced in a study of shared clonotypes between healthy human individuals. CD45RO-negative cells were positively selected for CCR7, leaving out terminally differentiated effector memory CD45RA+ cells. Data came from immunoSEQ multiplex PCR; TCRdb stores just in-frame clones and leaves some out. The table lists about 2.2 million clones, about 92% of them singletons. The sequenced sample was naive CD8+ T cells from PBMCs. Receptors were obtained from a man between 18 and 35 years old in good health. Some clones in this sample may be carry-over from other donors' samples.

This clone was counted a single time. The sample carries other DNA sequences with the same CDR3. The gene calls are TRBV6-5 and TRBJ2-1; TRBD1 is a possible D gene (5 bases). With 0 bases removed from V and 2 bases from J, the gap between germline ends came to 11 bases. Germline CDR1 is MNHEY and CDR2 is SVGAGI. The CDR3 runs to 16 residues. For the CDR3, the DNA is TGTGCCAGCAGTTACTCTATAGGGGAAACCTACAATGAGCAGTTCTTC. Its translation is CASSYSIGETYNEQFF.

The V call is TRBV29-1, the J call TRBJ2-7; D gene unclear. This CDR3 has 12 amino acids. In germline, CDR1 is SQVTM, CDR2 ANQGSEA. Deletions cut 4 bases from V and 5 bases from J, with 12 bases between. The DNA for the CDR3 is TGCAGCGTTGTGATAGGGTTTAACGAGCAGTACTTC. Translated, it gives CSVVIGFNEQYF.

The chain recombines TRBV7-9 with TRBJ2-4; the D gene is possibly TRBD1 (6 bases). This CDR3 has 14 residues. CDR1 and CDR2 from the germline V gene are SEHNR and FQNEAQ (reference sequence). With 2 bases removed from V and 8 bases from J, the gap between germline ends came to 13 bases. CDR3 amino acids: CASSLPTGTDIQYF. CDR3 nucleotides: TGTGCCAGCAGCTTACCCACAGGGACCGACATTCAGTACTTC.

The genes are TRBV27 and TRBJ2-3; D ambiguous. CDR3 length equals 11 residues. CDR1 MNHEY and CDR2 SMNVEV come from the germline V gene (reference sequence). Deletions cut 6 bases from V and 4 bases from J, with 5 bases between. The CDR3 region is CASRGSDTQYF. DNA of the CDR3: TGTGCCAGCAGGGGATCAGATACGCAGTATTTT.

This clone was observed a single time. V usage is TRBV7-9 and J usage is TRBJ2-5; D unresolved. The germline CDR1 and CDR2 sequences are SEHNR and FQNEAQ (reference sequence). Trimming took off 2 bases at V and 5 bases at J, with 6 bases between the two ends. The CDR3 has 12 amino acids. CDR3: CASSLFSETQYF. CDR3 nucleotide sequence: TGTGCCAGCAGCTTATTTTCGGAGACCCAGTACTTC.

The chain recombines TRBV28 with TRBJ2-7; 10 bases fit TRBD1. The germline V gene encodes CDR1 MDHEN and CDR2 SYDVKM. The CDR3 sequence is 16 residues long. With V trimmed by 2 bases and J by 5 bases, 9 bases remained unmatched. CDR3: CASSLVRDRGYDEQYF. The CDR3 DNA reads as TGTGCCAGCAGTTTAGTCCGGGACAGGGGATACGACGAGCAGTACTTC.

This clone was recorded once. The chain recombines TRBV2 with TRBJ2-7; a weak D match, TRBD2 (5 bases). CDR1 is SNHLY, CDR2 FYNNEI, per germline. V lost 3 bases and J 3 bases, leaving 9 bases between the germline ends. This CDR3 contains 13 residues. CDR3 nucleotides: TGTGCCAGCAGTGATAGGAGGAACTACGAGCAGTACTTC. Translated, it gives CASSDRRNYEQYF.

The V gene is TRBV28, the J gene TRBJ1-5; D remains unclear. Germline CDR1 and CDR2: MDHEN and SYDVKM. CDR3 length: 15 amino acids. Trimming pared 5 bases from V and 6 bases from J, leaving 17 bases between. The CDR3 loop is CASSHRARRGQPQHF. DNA of the CDR3: TGTGCCAGCAGTCACCGGGCGCGCCGGGGTCAGCCCCAGCATTTT.

The V call is TRBV5-5, the J call TRBJ1-1; D is unresolved. Germline V gives CDR1 SGHKS, CDR2 YYEKEE (reference sequence). V was clipped by 1 base and J by 8 bases, with 12 bases between them. This CDR3 has 13 amino acids. This CDR3 reads CASSLLEGSEAFF. The CDR3 DNA is TGTGCCAGCAGCTTGTTGGAAGGTTCAGAAGCTTTCTTT.

This chain connects TRBV28 to TRBJ2-7; the D gene is possibly TRBD2 (5 bases). V was shortened by 7 bases and J by 2 bases, with 12 bases between the two germline ends. This CDR3 has 13 amino acids. Germline V gene lookup returns CDR1 MDHEN and CDR2 SYDVKM. For the CDR3, the DNA is TGTGCCAGCAAAACCGAGGGAACCTACGAGCAGTACTTC. It translates to CASKTEGTYEQYF.

V gene TRBV6-4 combines with J gene TRBJ1-1, with unresolved D. Germline V gene data show CDR1 as MRHNA and CDR2 as SNTAGT. CDR3 size: 13 residues. Trimming cost V 3 bases and J 1 base, with 6 bases left between them. The CDR3 spells CASSEVANTEAFF. The DNA of the CDR3 is TGTGCCAGCAGTGAAGTCGCGAACACTGAAGCTTTCTTT.

The chain employs TRBV7-9 and TRBJ2-6; 10 positions agree with TRBD1. The V gene end was trimmed by 2 bases and the J gene end by 2 bases; junction bases not matched to a gene: 6. Germline lookup yields CDR1 SEHNR and CDR2 FQNEAQ (reference sequence). CDR3 length equals 18 residues. CDR3: CASSLYPGTGAGANVLTF. CDR3 bases: TGTGCCAGCAGCTTATACCCCGGGACAGGGGCTGGGGCCAACGTCCTGACTTTC.

Details on this clone: This same CDR3 is encoded by further DNA sequences in the sample. The rearrangement links TRBV7-9 to TRBJ1-5, with D unclear. The germline gives CDR1 SEHNR, CDR2 FQNEAQ (reference sequence). Trimming shortened V by 0 bases and J by 1 base, and 1 base separated the two germline ends. This CDR3 is built from 13 residues. In nucleotides, the CDR3 is TGTGCCAGCAGCTTAGCAAGCAATCAGCCCCAGCATTTT. Protein product: CASSLASNQPQHF.

The V gene is TRBV11-2, the J gene TRBJ2-3; a weak D match, TRBD1 (5 bases). The CDR3 totals 15 residues. The germline V and J ends were trimmed by 8 bases and 0 bases, with 15 bases remaining between them. The V gene's germline CDR1 is SGHAT and CDR2 FQNNGV. CDR3 loop: CASSEQTGSTDTQYF. The CDR3 DNA reads as TGTGCCAGCTCCGAGCAAACAGGCAGCACAGATACGCAGTATTTT.

The chain links TRBV11-2 to TRBJ2-7; 11 positions agree with TRBD1. CDR3 length: 14 residues. Per germline, CDR1 SGHAT and CDR2 FQNNGV. The V segment lost 3 bases and the J segment 5 bases; nucleotides outside the gene matches: 3. For the CDR3, the DNA is TGTGCCAGCAGCTTTGGGACAGGGGGAGACGAGCAGTACTTC. Amino acids: CASSFGTGGDEQYF.

Comments on this clone: Other nucleotide sequences in the sample specify the same CDR3. The V call is TRBV28, the J call TRBJ2-5, with D perhaps matching TRBD1 or TRBD2 (5 bases each). There are 14 residues in the CDR3. V was cut by 6 bases and J by 5 bases, with 16 bases left in between. Germline-derived CDR1 and CDR2 are MDHEN and SYDVKM. The CDR3 nucleotides are TGTGCCAGCAGCCCAGGGACGGGGCGGGAGACCCAGTACTTC. Translated, it gives CASSPGTGRETQYF.

This clone is a singleton in its sample. In the same sample, other DNA sequences code for this CDR3. The chain recombines TRBV11-2 with TRBJ2-7; D remains unclear. The CDR3 totals 13 residues. The germline V gene encodes CDR1 SGHAT and CDR2 FQNNGV. V lost 1 base and J 3 bases, leaving 7 bases between the germline ends. Here the CDR3 reads CASSLGIHYEQYF. CDR3 nucleotides: TGTGCCAGCAGCTTAGGGATCCACTACGAGCAGTACTTC.

The chain joins TRBV7-2 to TRBJ2-7, with TRBD2 identical over 15 bases. The V and J ends lost 5 bases and 3 bases, in that order; junction bases with no gene match: 8. The CDR3 covers 17 residues. Germline V gene data show CDR1 as SGHTA and CDR2 as FQGNSA. The CDR3 DNA is TGTGCCAGCAGCCCAGGACTAGCGGGAGGGATCAACTACGAGCAGTACTTC. It specifies CASSPGLAGGINYEQYF.

The chain couples TRBV27 to TRBJ2-7; 8 positions agree with TRBD2. Per germline, CDR1 MNHEY and CDR2 SMNVEV (reference sequence). Losses at the gene ends were 2 bases for V and 2 bases for J; bases not matched to a gene: 8. The CDR3 has 16 amino acids. CDR3 nucleotide sequence: TGTGCCAGCAGTTTAGGGGCGGGAGGTGGGGCCTACGAGCAGTACTTC. Translation: CASSLGAGGGAYEQYF.

CDR3 nucleotide sequence: TGTGCCAGCAGTCTCTACACAGGGGTTTACACTGAAGCTTTCTTT. It translates to CASSLYTGVYTEAFF. The rearrangement links TRBV28 to TRBJ1-1, with TRBD1 matching 7 bases. V shed 5 bases, J shed 3 bases, and the junction held 9 bases outside the gene matches. The CDR3 is 15 amino acids. Germline values: CDR1 MDHEN, CDR2 SYDVKM.

The rearrangement links TRBV27 to TRBJ1-2, with 9 bases matching TRBD1. CDR1 MNHEY and CDR2 SMNVEV come from the germline V gene (reference sequence). This CDR3 has 16 amino acids. The V segment lost 6 bases and the J segment 6 bases; nucleotides outside the gene matches: 14. CDR3 nucleotides: TGTGCCAGCAGCCTAACCCGGAGGACAGGGGTGGATGGCTACACCTTC. It specifies CASSLTRRTGVDGYTF.

The rearrangement joins TRBV9 to TRBJ2-1; TRBD2 might be the D (6 bases). CDR1 SGDLS and CDR2 YYNGEE come from the germline V gene. The germline V and J ends were trimmed by 4 bases and 7 bases, with 21 bases remaining between them. The CDR3 sequence is 16 residues long. In nucleotides, the CDR3 is TGTGCCAGCAGCCCCCGGACTAACCCCCTCGGGAATGAGCAGTTCTTC. Its protein is CASSPRTNPLGNEQFF.

This clone was counted a few times. The J gene is TRBJ1-4, the V gene TRBV25-1, with D uncertain. The CDR3 is made up of 15 amino acids. Trimming shortened V by 2 bases and J by 8 bases, and 15 bases separated the two germline ends. The germline gives CDR1 MGHDK, CDR2 SYGVNS. The CDR3 protein is CASSEQDRRREKLFF. CDR3 nucleotide sequence: TGTGCCAGCAGTGAACAGGATAGAAGGAGGGAAAAACTGTTTTTT.

This clone appeared a single time. The genes are TRBV5-5 and TRBJ2-7; unclear D gene. V was shortened by 4 bases and J by 0 bases, with 8 bases between the two germline ends. Per the germline V gene, CDR1 is SGHKS and CDR2 is YYEKEE (reference sequence). This CDR3 spans 13 amino acids. The CDR3 here is CASSEDVSYEQYF. CDR3 in DNA: TGTGCCAGCAGCGAGGACGTCTCCTACGAGCAGTACTTC.